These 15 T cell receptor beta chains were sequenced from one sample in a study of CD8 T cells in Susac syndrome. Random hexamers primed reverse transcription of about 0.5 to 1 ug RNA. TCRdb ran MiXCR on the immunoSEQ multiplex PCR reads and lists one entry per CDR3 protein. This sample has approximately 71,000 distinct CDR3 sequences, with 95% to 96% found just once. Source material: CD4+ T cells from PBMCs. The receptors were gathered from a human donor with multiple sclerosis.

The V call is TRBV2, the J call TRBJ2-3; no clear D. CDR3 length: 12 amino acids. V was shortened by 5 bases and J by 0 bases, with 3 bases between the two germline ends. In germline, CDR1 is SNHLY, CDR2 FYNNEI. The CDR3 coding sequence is TGTGCCAGCAGTACTAGCACAGATACGCAGTATTTT. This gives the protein CASSTSTDTQYF.

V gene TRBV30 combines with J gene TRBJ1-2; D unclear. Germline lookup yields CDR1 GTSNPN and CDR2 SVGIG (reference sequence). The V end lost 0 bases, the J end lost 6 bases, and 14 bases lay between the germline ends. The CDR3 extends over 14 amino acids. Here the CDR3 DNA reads TGTGCCTGGAGTGTACTTGAGGCGGGTCATGGCTACACCTTC. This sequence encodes CAWSVLEAGHGYTF.

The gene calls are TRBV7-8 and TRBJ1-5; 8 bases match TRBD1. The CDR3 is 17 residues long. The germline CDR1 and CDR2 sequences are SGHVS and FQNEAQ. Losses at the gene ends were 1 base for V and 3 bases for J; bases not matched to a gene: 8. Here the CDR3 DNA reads TGTGCCAGCAGCTTAGTTGGCTCCAGGGGGCTCAATCAGCCCCAGCATTTT. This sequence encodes CASSLVGSRGLNQPQHF.

The CDR3 DNA reads as TGTGCCAGCAGTTTAGGAGCGAGCAGCACAGATACGCAGTATTTT. Translating it yields CASSLGASSTDTQYF. The rearrangement links TRBV12-3 or TRBV12-4 to TRBJ2-3; no firm D call. The CDR3 has 15 amino acids. Trimming removed 1 base from V and 0 bases from J, with 8 bases in between.

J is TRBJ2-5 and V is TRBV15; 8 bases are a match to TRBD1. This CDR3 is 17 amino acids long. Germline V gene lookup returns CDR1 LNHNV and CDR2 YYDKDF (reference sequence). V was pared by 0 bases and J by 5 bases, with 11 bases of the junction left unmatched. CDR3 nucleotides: TGTGCCACCAGCAGAGAGAGACAGGGGATCGTGCGGGAGACCCAGTACTTC. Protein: CATSRERQGIVRETQYF.

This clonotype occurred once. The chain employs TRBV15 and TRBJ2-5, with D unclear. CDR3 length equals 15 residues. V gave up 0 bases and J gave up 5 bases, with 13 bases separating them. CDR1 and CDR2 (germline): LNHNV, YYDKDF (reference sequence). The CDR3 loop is CATSRDIGVGETQYF. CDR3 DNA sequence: TGTGCCACCAGCAGAGATATCGGCGTCGGGGAGACCCAGTACTTC.

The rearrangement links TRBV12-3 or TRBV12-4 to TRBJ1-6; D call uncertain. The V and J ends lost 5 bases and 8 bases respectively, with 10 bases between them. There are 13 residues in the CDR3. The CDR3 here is CASSPPPDSPLHF. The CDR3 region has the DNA TGTGCCAGCAGTCCCCCCCCGGATTCACCCCTCCACTTT.

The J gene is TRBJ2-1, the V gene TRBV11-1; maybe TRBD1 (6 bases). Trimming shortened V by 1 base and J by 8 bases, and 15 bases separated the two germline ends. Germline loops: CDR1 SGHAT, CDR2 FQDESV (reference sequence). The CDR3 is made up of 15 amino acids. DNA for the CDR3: TGTGCCAGCAGCTTAGTTTACCCAGGGGCGCATGAGCAGTTCTTC. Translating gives CASSLVYPGAHEQFF.

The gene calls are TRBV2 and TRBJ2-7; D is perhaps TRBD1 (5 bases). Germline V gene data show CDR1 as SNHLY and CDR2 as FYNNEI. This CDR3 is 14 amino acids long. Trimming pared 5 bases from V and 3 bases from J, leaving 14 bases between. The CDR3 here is CASSPNRSGYEQYF. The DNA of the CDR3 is TGTGCCAGCAGTCCCAACAGGTCCGGCTACGAGCAGTACTTC.

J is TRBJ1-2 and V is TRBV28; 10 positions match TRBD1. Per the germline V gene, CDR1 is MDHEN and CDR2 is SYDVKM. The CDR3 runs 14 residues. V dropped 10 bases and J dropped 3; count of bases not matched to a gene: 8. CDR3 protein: CATAGTGDDYGYTF. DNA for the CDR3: TGTGCCACCGCCGGGACAGGGGATGACTATGGCTACACCTTC.

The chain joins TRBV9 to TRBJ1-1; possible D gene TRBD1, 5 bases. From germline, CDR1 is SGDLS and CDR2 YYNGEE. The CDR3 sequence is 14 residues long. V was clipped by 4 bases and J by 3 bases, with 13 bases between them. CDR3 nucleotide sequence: TGTGCCAGCAGCCCTCAGGGTTTTGACACTGAAGCTTTCTTT. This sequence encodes CASSPQGFDTEAFF.

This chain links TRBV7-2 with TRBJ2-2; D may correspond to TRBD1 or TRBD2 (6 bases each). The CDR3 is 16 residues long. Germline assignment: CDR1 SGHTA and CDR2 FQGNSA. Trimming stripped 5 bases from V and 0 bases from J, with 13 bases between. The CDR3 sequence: CASSKRGGTNTGELFF. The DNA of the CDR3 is TGTGCCAGCAGCAAACGAGGGGGGACGAACACCGGGGAGCTGTTTTTT.

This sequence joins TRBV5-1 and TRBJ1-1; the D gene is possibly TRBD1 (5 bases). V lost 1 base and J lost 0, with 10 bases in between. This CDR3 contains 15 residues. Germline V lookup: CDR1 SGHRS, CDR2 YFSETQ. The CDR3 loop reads CASSLLGAVNTEAFF. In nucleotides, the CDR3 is TGCGCCAGCAGCTTGCTCGGGGCCGTGAACACTGAAGCTTTCTTT.

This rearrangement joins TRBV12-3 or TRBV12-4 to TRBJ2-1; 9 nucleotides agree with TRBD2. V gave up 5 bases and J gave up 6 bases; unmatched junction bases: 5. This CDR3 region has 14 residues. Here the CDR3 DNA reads TGTGCCAGCAGTCTGAGCGGGGGGCGCAATGAGCAGTTCTTC. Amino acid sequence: CASSLSGGRNEQFF.

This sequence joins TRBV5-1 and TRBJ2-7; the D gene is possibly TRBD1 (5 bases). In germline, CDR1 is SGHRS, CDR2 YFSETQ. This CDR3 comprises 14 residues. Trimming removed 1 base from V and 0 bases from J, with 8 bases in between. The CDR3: CASSLLQASYEQYF. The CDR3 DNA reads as TGCGCCAGCAGCTTGTTACAGGCCTCCTACGAGCAGTACTTC.